This TCR beta chain was found in a study of T cells after yellow fever vaccination. The study, taken as a whole, reports: A weaker but faster secondary response was observed, peaking on day 5 versus 15. Most primary-vaccination clones recurred post-booster (around 95% CD4, around 90% CD8). Contamination of FACS-sorted repertoires by abundant clonotypes from the bulk population could occur. Only a small proportion of the clonotypes turned up in both the CD4 and the CD8 compartments, likely arising from convergent recombination.

In the case of this clonotype: The antigen is unknown.

TCRdb processed the 5' RACE reads anew with MiXCR; each CDR3 protein has one entry. The sample contains 350,000 or so distinct CDR3 sequences, less than 9.5% of which appear only once. The material was PBMCs, obtained more than 35 days after the first yellow fever vaccination. This clonotype was obtained from a man younger than 35 who received the YFV17D yellow fever vaccine.

CDR3 DNA: TGTGCCAGCAGTTTTGGGGGACTCGGTACGCAGTATTTT. Amino acid sequence: CASSFGGLGTQYF. The chain recombines TRBV12-3 or TRBV12-4 with TRBJ2-3, with D possibly TRBD2 on 6 matching bases. Between the trimmed V and J ends, which lost 3 bases and 8 bases, there was a span of 12 bases. The CDR3 is made up of 13 amino acids.